Listed below are T cell receptor beta chains from one sample, sequenced in a study of vaccination and CD4 T cells after COVID-19. TCRdb re-called the PCR reads through MiXCR, storing one row per CDR3 protein. Altogether about 15,000 distinct CDR3 sequences are present, 53% being singletons, with the ten largest covering 10% to 13%. No antigen has been assigned to these receptors. The sample consisted of CD4+ T cells from blood, cultured in vitro. The receptors come from a human donor who had recovered from COVID-19. CDR3s include the opening cysteine and the closing phenylalanine or tryptophan. The D gene is left open where the match is weak. Clone size, where shown, is once, few, many, or a class for clones that have expanded.

TRBD2,.,TRBJ2-3,TRBV12-3/TRBV12-4,15,CASTWGSGGADTQYF,TGTGCCAGCACCTGGGGTAGCGGGGGCGCAGATACGCAGTATTTT
.,.,TRBJ1-1,TRBV28,12,CASRLSPTEAFF,TGTGCCAGCAGGCTAAGCCCCACTGAAGCTTTCTTT
TRBD2,.,TRBJ2-7,TRBV5-4,17,CASSKGLAGATGYEQYF,TGTGCCAGCAGCAAAGGACTAGCGGGAGCTACCGGCTACGAGCAGTACTTC
.,.,TRBJ1-2,TRBV4-3,13,CASSQEGDYGYTF,TGCGCCAGCAGCCAAGAGGGTGACTATGGCTACACCTTC
.,large,TRBJ1-3,TRBV10-1,14,CASSDGQPGNTIYF,TGCGCCAGCAGTGACGGACAGCCTGGAAACACCATATATTTT
.,.,TRBJ2-3,TRBV19,14,CASSIQQFTDTQYF,TGTGCCAGTAGTATACAACAGTTCACAGATACGCAGTATTTT
.,.,TRBJ2-2,TRBV20-1,15,CSARGPGPIAGELFF,TGCAGTGCTAGAGGTCCGGGACCTATTGCCGGGGAGCTGTTTTTT
TRBD1,.,TRBJ1-6,TRBV27,16,CASSPLSSDRGSPLHF,TGTGCCAGCAGTCCCTTGAGCTCCGACAGGGGATCACCCCTCCACTTT
TRBD2,.,TRBJ2-3,TRBV19,16,CASSPRTSGSTDTQYF,TGTGCCAGTAGTCCCCGGACTAGCGGGAGCACAGATACGCAGTATTTT
.,.,TRBJ2-1,TRBV20-1,16,CSASDTSSSSYNEQFF,TGCAGTGCTAGTGATACTAGCTCGAGCTCCTACAATGAGCAGTTCTTC
TRBD1,few,TRBJ2-3,TRBV20-1,14,CSAHRTGDTDTQYF,TGCAGTGCCCACAGAACAGGGGACACAGATACGCAGTATTTT
TRBD1,few,TRBJ1-2,TRBV7-2,14,CASSSTGGYYGYTF,TGTGCCAGCAGCTCAACAGGGGGGTACTATGGCTACACCTTC
.,.,TRBJ2-2,TRBV20-1,15,CSARDPSSYTGELFF,TGCAGTGCTAGAGATCCGAGCTCGTACACCGGGGAGCTGTTTTTT
.,few,TRBJ1-1,TRBV11-3,13,CASSLDASDEAFF,TGTGCCAGCAGCTTAGATGCGTCAGATGAAGCTTTCTTT
TRBD1,.,TRBJ2-1,TRBV20-1,16,CSARPLTGESYNEQFF,TGCAGTGCTAGACCCCTGACAGGGGAATCCTACAATGAGCAGTTCTTC
TRBD1,.,TRBJ1-5,TRBV15,15,CATSRSRQGRQPQHF,TGTGCCACCAGCAGATCTAGACAGGGTCGACAGCCCCAGCATTTT
.,.,TRBJ2-5,TRBV7-9,12,CASQGGGETQYF,TGTGCCAGCCAGGGGGGGGGTGAGACCCAGTACTTC
TRBD2,few,TRBJ2-5,TRBV12-3/TRBV12-4,18,CASGHGQNPGREGETQYF,TGTGCCAGCGGGCATGGCCAGAACCCGGGCAGGGAGGGAGAGACCCAGTACTTC
.,.,TRBJ1-4,TRBV7-9,14,CASSLRQLNEKLFF,TGTGCCAGCAGCTTGAGGCAGCTCAATGAAAAACTGTTTTTT
.,.,TRBJ2-1,TRBV2,14,CASSLTRSYSEQFF,TGTGCCAGCAGTTTGACTAGGTCCTACAGTGAGCAGTTCTTC
.,few,TRBJ1-1,TRBV10-3,16,CAISESRQTLNTEAFF,TGTGCCATCAGTGAGAGTCGTCAGACTTTGAACACTGAAGCTTTCTTT
TRBD1,few,TRBJ1-5,TRBV4-2,14,CASSHLGTDQPQHF,TGTGCCAGCAGCCATCTTGGGACAGATCAGCCCCAGCATTTT
TRBD1,few,TRBJ1-2,TRBV20-1,18,CSARALGDRGAPLYGYTF,TGCAGTGCTAGAGCCCTCGGGGACAGGGGGGCCCCTCTCTATGGCTACACCTTC
.,.,TRBJ1-5,TRBV11-2,14,CASSFDTSNQPQHF,TGTGCCAGCAGCTTCGACACTAGTAATCAGCCCCAGCATTTT
TRBD2,.,TRBJ2-7,TRBV27,17,CASSFAGTSGRAGEQYF,TGTGCCAGCAGTTTTGCTGGGACTAGCGGGAGGGCCGGTGAGCAGTACTTC
.,.,TRBJ1-1,TRBV18,13,CASSPGGNTEAFF,TGTGCCAGCTCACCGGGAGGGAACACTGAAGCTTTCTTT
.,.,TRBJ1-2,TRBV20-1,12,CSAREGGYGYTF,TGCAGTGCTAGAGAGGGGGGCTATGGCTACACCTTC
.,.,TRBJ1-2,TRBV19,15,CASSPYPRGRYGYTF,TGTGCCAGTAGTCCGTATCCCCGGGGAAGGTATGGCTACACCTTC
.,.,TRBJ2-7,TRBV20-1,14,CSAGGVAASYEQYF,TGCAGTGCTGGGGGCGTGGCGGCCTCCTACGAGCAGTACTTC
TRBD2,.,TRBJ2-2,TRBV27,19,CASSLEGASGGWVTGELFF,TGTGCCAGCAGTTTAGAAGGGGCTAGCGGGGGGTGGGTCACCGGGGAGCTGTTTTTT
.,large,TRBJ1-1,TRBV29-1,13,CSVRRGRDTEAFF,TGCAGCGTCCGCCGGGGAAGGGACACTGAAGCTTTCTTT
.,few,TRBJ1-1,TRBV5-6,16,CASSLRGNSPSREAFF,TGTGCCAGCAGCTTAAGGGGCAATTCTCCATCGCGTGAAGCTTTCTTT
.,few,TRBJ2-7,TRBV4-1,18,CASSLQRDGRPPTYEQYF,TGCGCCAGCAGCCTACAACGGGACGGAAGACCTCCAACCTACGAGCAGTACTTC
.,.,TRBJ2-7,TRBV9,13,CASSVGTAREQYF,TGTGCCAGCAGCGTTGGGACCGCAAGGGAGCAGTACTTC
.,.,TRBJ1-1,TRBV28,13,CASSLNLDTEAFF,TGTGCCAGCAGTTTGAATTTAGACACTGAAGCTTTCTTT
.,.,TRBJ1-2,TRBV11-2,14,CASSLVADNYGYTF,TGTGCCAGCAGCTTAGTGGCGGATAACTATGGCTACACCTTC
.,.,TRBJ2-7,TRBV7-2,14,CASSWRDGSYEQYF,TGTGCCAGCAGCTGGCGGGACGGCTCCTACGAGCAGTACTTC
.,few,TRBJ1-2,TRBV28,15,CASREAEDGIYGYTF,TGTGCCAGCAGGGAAGCCGAGGACGGGATTTATGGCTACACCTTC
.,.,TRBJ1-1,TRBV5-1,13,CASSQDSNTEAFF,TGCGCCAGCAGCCAGGACTCAAACACTGAAGCTTTCTTT
.,.,TRBJ2-7,TRBV20-1,12,CSAPGFTYEQYF,TGCAGTGCTCCAGGGTTCACCTACGAGCAGTACTTC
.,few,TRBJ2-3,TRBV19,14,CASSMGLSTDTQYF,TGTGCCAGTAGTATGGGTCTAAGCACAGATACGCAGTATTTT
TRBD2,.,TRBJ2-1,TRBV7-2,15,CASSRGTSGYNEQFF,TGTGCCAGCAGCCGGGGAACTAGCGGTTACAATGAGCAGTTCTTC
.,few,TRBJ1-5,TRBV20-1,14,CSASEEVFDQPQHF,TGCAGTGCTAGCGAGGAAGTATTCGATCAGCCCCAGCATTTT
.,.,TRBJ1-2,TRBV19,14,CASRPGGSYYGYTF,TGTGCCAGTAGACCCGGGGGAAGTTACTATGGCTACACCTTC
.,.,TRBJ2-5,TRBV20-1,15,CSRRRSGSRQETQYF,TGCAGCCGAAGGCGGTCAGGCTCGCGACAAGAGACCCAGTACTTC
.,.,TRBJ1-1,TRBV10-3,15,CAITIGQNMNTEAFF,TGTGCCATCACCATAGGACAGAACATGAACACTGAAGCTTTCTTT
TRBD1,.,TRBJ2-5,TRBV7-6,17,CASSLGGTGRFKETQYF,TGTGCCAGCAGCTTAGGGGGGACAGGGCGATTTAAAGAGACCCAGTACTTC
TRBD2,.,TRBJ2-7,TRBV15,16,CATSRPGLAGAYEQYF,TGTGCCACCAGCAGGCCGGGACTAGCGGGGGCGTACGAGCAGTACTTC
.,few,TRBJ1-1,TRBV7-8,15,CASSYRRAVFTEAFF,TGTGCCAGCAGCTACCGCCGTGCGGTATTCACTGAAGCTTTCTTT
.,few,TRBJ1-1,TRBV2,14,CASSVNPGYTEAFF,TGTGCCAGTAGCGTCAACCCGGGCTACACTGAAGCTTTCTTT